The 28 T cell receptor beta chains below come from one sample, sequenced in a study of blood T cell repertoires in COVID-19. TCRdb's copy holds only in-frame clones and misses some; the assay was immunoSEQ multiplex PCR. This table has over 200,000 clones, 70% to 90% appearing once. The sample was peripheral blood. Source of these receptors: a woman between 40 and 50 years old with acute or convalescent COVID-19.

The rearrangement uses TRBV19 and TRBJ2-5; TRBD2 is a possible D gene (5 bases). The length of the CDR3 is 12 residues. V was pared by 5 bases and J by 5 bases, with 9 bases between. Germline CDR1 and CDR2: LNHDA and SQIVND (reference sequence). The CDR3 reads CASSPGSETQYF. CDR3 DNA: TGTGCCAGTAGTCCGGGGTCGGAGACCCAGTACTTC.

The chain is built from TRBV9 and TRBJ2-1; TRBD2 agrees at 9 bases. CDR3 length: 15 residues. The germline V gene has CDR1 SGDLS and CDR2 YYNGEE. The V gene end was trimmed by 3 bases and the J gene end by 2 bases; junction bases not matched to a gene: 3. CDR3 amino acids: CASSDSGGPYNEQFF. The CDR3 coding sequence is TGTGCCAGCAGCGACAGCGGGGGGCCCTACAATGAGCAGTTCTTC.

This chain joins TRBV7-3 and TRBJ1-1, with 8 positions matching TRBD1. Germline V gene data show CDR1 as SGHTA and CDR2 as FQGTGA. This CDR3 is built from 14 residues. With 5 bases clipped from V and 1 base from J, the junction kept 3 bases outside the gene matches. CDR3 region: CASSQTGENTEAFF. CDR3 DNA sequence: TGTGCCAGCAGCCAGACAGGGGAGAACACTGAAGCTTTCTTT.

The chain uses TRBV6-4 and TRBJ2-2; a weak D match, TRBD1 (5 bases). Germline CDR1 is MRHNA and CDR2 is SNTAGT. Trimming pared 6 bases from V and 7 bases from J, leaving 15 bases between. This CDR3 region has 14 residues. The CDR3 bases are TGTGCCAGCAGAGTTCAGGGCGACGGCGGGGAGCTGTTTTTT. Its translation: CASRVQGDGGELFF.

V gene TRBV11-1 combines with J gene TRBJ2-1, with 11 bases that match TRBD1. This CDR3 has 16 amino acids. The germline gives CDR1 SGHAT, CDR2 FQDESV (reference sequence). V was clipped by 4 bases and J by 3 bases; unmatched bases: 5. The CDR3 protein is CASSSTGQGVYNEQFF. The CDR3 region has the DNA TGTGCCAGCAGCTCAACGGGACAGGGGGTCTACAATGAGCAGTTCTTC.

The chain carries TRBV11-2 and TRBJ1-2; D remains unclear. V shed 2 bases and J shed 4 bases, with 17 bases lying between them. CDR3 size: 16 residues. From germline, CDR1 is SGHAT and CDR2 FQNNGV. CDR3 in amino acids: CASSLSESVASYGYTF. DNA for the CDR3: TGTGCCAGCAGCTTAAGCGAGTCAGTCGCTTCCTATGGCTACACCTTC. The full variable domain, in which reference TRBV11-2 and TRBJ1-2 provide the parts outside the CDR3, is EAGVAQSPRYKIIEKRQSVAFWCNPISGHATLYWYQQILGQGPKLLIQFQNNGVVDDSQLPKDRFSAERLKGVDSTLKIQPAKLEDSAVYLCASSLSESVASYGYTFGSGTRLTVV.

The chain has TRBV2 and TRBJ1-2; D not certain. This CDR3 region has 13 residues. V gave up 9 bases and J gave up 4 bases, with 15 bases separating them. Germline values: CDR1 SNHLY, CDR2 FYNNEI. CDR3 in DNA: TGTGCCAGGCTTAAGGAGGGTGGCTATGGCTACACCTTC. It is translated as CARLKEGGYGYTF. The full variable domain, rest sourced from reference TRBV2 and TRBJ1-2, is EPEVTQTPSHQVTQMGQEVILRCVPISNHLYFYWYRQILGQKVEFLVSFYNNEISEKSEIFDDQFSVERPDGSNFTLKIRSTKLEDSAMYFCARLKEGGYGYTFGSGTRLTVV.

The chain recombines TRBV5-6 with TRBJ1-1, with D unclear. The CDR3 loop spans 15 amino acids. The germline V and J ends were trimmed by 3 bases and 4 bases, with 16 bases remaining between them. CDR1 is SGHDT and CDR2 is YYEEEE in the germline V gene. The CDR3 nucleotides read TGTGCCAGCAGCTCCTGGACGCGGGGATTCACTGAAGCTTTCTTT. This codes for CASSSWTRGFTEAFF.

The CDR3, as DNA: TGTGCCTGGAGTTTTCATGGGGGGGAAGCTTTCTTT. Its protein product is CAWSFHGGEAFF. The J gene is TRBJ1-1, the V gene TRBV30, with D maybe TRBD1 (5 bases). The CDR3 runs to 12 residues. CDR1 is GTSNPN, CDR2 SVGIG, per germline (reference sequence). With 2 bases removed from V and 8 bases from J, the gap between germline ends came to 12 bases.

The V and J genes are TRBV5-4 and TRBJ1-2; 9 positions agree with TRBD1. CDR1 is SGHNT, CDR2 YYREEE, per germline (reference sequence). CDR3 length: 14 amino acids. The V segment lost 4 bases and the J segment 4 bases; nucleotides outside the gene matches: 5. This CDR3 reads CASSPGQGFYGYTF. DNA for the CDR3: TGTGCCAGCAGCCCAGGACAGGGGTTCTATGGCTACACCTTC.

The chain recombines TRBV5-4 with TRBJ1-2; the match to TRBD1 covers 7 bases. Per germline, CDR1 SGHNT and CDR2 YYREEE (reference sequence). V gave up 4 bases and J gave up 3 bases; unmatched junction bases: 3. The CDR3 loop spans 13 amino acids. CDR3 loop: CASSHTGDYGYTF. In DNA form, the CDR3 reads TGTGCCAGCAGCCACACAGGGGACTATGGCTACACCTTC.

This chain links TRBV18 with TRBJ1-4; 7 bases fit TRBD1. CDR3 length equals 14 residues. V dropped 3 bases and J dropped 8; count of bases not matched to a gene: 6. Germline loops: CDR1 KGHSH, CDR2 LQKENI. The CDR3 bases are TGTGCCAGCTCACCCGACAGGGCTGGCGAAAAACTGTTTTTT. Translated, it gives CASSPDRAGEKLFF. Full variable domain (missing parts from reference TRBV18 and TRBJ1-4): NAGVMQNPRHLVRRRGQEARLRCSPMKGHSHVYWYRQLPEEGLKFMVYLQKENIIDESGMPKERFSAEFPKEGPSILRIQQVVRGDSAAYFCASSPDRAGEKLFFGSGTQLSVL.

This chain uses TRBV5-1 with TRBJ1-2, with 7 bases aligning to TRBD1. V was pared by 4 bases and J by 0 bases, with 3 bases of the junction left unmatched. The CDR3 is made up of 14 amino acids. Per the germline V gene, CDR1 is SGHRS and CDR2 is YFSETQ. The CDR3, as DNA: TGCGCCAGCAGCCCGGGACAGACTAACTATGGCTACACCTTC. Translation: CASSPGQTNYGYTF.

The rearrangement links TRBV4-1 to TRBJ1-1; 8 bases are shared with TRBD1. The germline V gene has CDR1 MGHRA and CDR2 YSYEKL. V lost 4 bases, J lost 5 bases, and 9 bases stayed unmatched. The CDR3 covers 15 residues. CDR3 protein: CASSRLGQARTEAFF. CDR3 nucleotide sequence: TGCGCCAGCAGCCGCCTGGGACAGGCCAGGACTGAAGCTTTCTTT.

V usage is TRBV29-1 and J usage is TRBJ1-2; 12 bases match TRBD1. The CDR3 is 19 amino acids. The germline gives CDR1 SQVTM, CDR2 ANQGSEA. J gave up 4 bases and V 2 bases, and 17 bases lay outside the gene matches. This CDR3 reads CSVEKSGRDRGLLGYGYTF. The CDR3 coding sequence is TGCAGCGTTGAAAAGTCGGGGAGGGACAGGGGGCTACTAGGCTATGGCTACACCTTC.

This clone was recorded at least ten times. V usage is TRBV3-1 (or the pseudogene TRBV3-2) and J usage is TRBJ2-1; D possibly corresponds to TRBD1 (7 bases). The V and J ends lost 5 bases and 4 bases respectively, with 18 bases between them. Looked up from germline, CDR1 is LGHDT and CDR2 is YNNKEL (reference sequence). The CDR3 is 16 amino acids. The CDR3 protein is CASSSYRGLLYNEQFF. CDR3 DNA sequence: TGTGCCAGCAGCTCCTACAGGGGACTTCTTTACAATGAGCAGTTCTTC.

The gene calls are TRBV7-2 and TRBJ1-2; possibly TRBD1 for D (6 bases). CDR1 and CDR2 from the germline V gene are SGHTA and FQGNSA. This CDR3 comprises 15 residues. Trimming pared 5 bases from V and 5 bases from J, leaving 18 bases between. This CDR3 is CASSQRAGVWYGYTF. The CDR3 DNA reads TGTGCCAGCAGCCAGAGGGCAGGGGTGTGGTATGGCTACACCTTC.

The chain carries TRBV24-1 and TRBJ1-1; D ambiguous. Germline V gene lookup returns CDR1 KGHDR and CDR2 SFDVKD. V gave up 4 bases and J gave up 1 base, with 15 bases separating them. The CDR3 runs to 16 residues. CDR3 region: CATSETRASGNTEAFF. The CDR3 DNA reads TGTGCCACCAGTGAAACGAGAGCCAGCGGGAACACTGAAGCTTTCTTT.

This clone was counted a single time. The genes are TRBV9 and TRBJ2-3; possibly TRBD2 for D (7 bases). From germline, CDR1 is SGDLS and CDR2 YYNGEE. The CDR3 has 15 residues. Trimming removed 0 bases from V and 4 bases from J, with 12 bases in between. The CDR3 DNA reads as TGTGCCAGCAGCGTAGGGGGGGGCAGGTCAGATACGCAGTATTTT. Translation: CASSVGGGRSDTQYF. The variable domain in full, completed from reference TRBV9 and TRBJ2-3, reads DSGVTQTPKHLITATGQRVTLRCSPRSGDLSVYWYQQSLDQGLQFLIQYYNGEERAKGNILERFSAQQFPDLHSELNLSSLELGDSALYFCASSVGGGRSDTQYFGPGTRLTVL.

The rearrangement joins TRBV7-2 to TRBJ2-3; D is perhaps TRBD1 (5 bases). Germline V gene sequence: CDR1 SGHTA, CDR2 FQGNSA. The germline V and J ends were trimmed by 5 bases and 6 bases, with 12 bases remaining between them. This CDR3 contains 13 residues. CDR3 sequence: CASSPQGKDTQYF. As DNA, the CDR3 is TGTGCCAGCAGCCCTCAGGGTAAGGATACGCAGTATTTT. Supplemented by reference TRBV7-2 and TRBJ2-3, the full variable domain reads GAGVSQSPSNKVTEKGKDVELRCDPISGHTALYWYRQSLGQGLEFLIYFQGNSAPDKSGLPSDRFSAERTGGSVSTLTIQRTQQEDSAVYLCASSPQGKDTQYFGPGTRLTVL.

This rearrangement joins TRBV9 to TRBJ2-3, with 10 bases identical to TRBD1. CDR1 is SGDLS and CDR2 is YYNGEE in the germline V gene. The J segment lost 2 bases and the V segment lost 3 bases, leaving 3 bases of the junction unmatched. The CDR3 spans 15 residues. As DNA, the CDR3 is TGTGCCAGCAGCGGGGACAGGGGCCACACAGATACGCAGTATTTT. Protein product: CASSGDRGHTDTQYF. Based on the CDR3 plus reference TRBV9 and TRBJ2-3, the full variable domain is DSGVTQTPKHLITATGQRVTLRCSPRSGDLSVYWYQQSLDQGLQFLIQYYNGEERAKGNILERFSAQQFPDLHSELNLSSLELGDSALYFCASSGDRGHTDTQYFGPGTRLTVL.

This chain links TRBV9 with TRBJ1-6; D might be TRBD1 (5 bases). CDR3 length: 14 amino acids. CDR1 is SGDLS, CDR2 YYNGEE, per germline. The V gene lost 0 bases and the J gene lost 8 bases, with 9 bases spanning the gap. The CDR3 DNA reads TGTGCCAGCAGCGTAGCCCCGGGGGATTCACCCCTCCACTTT. Translating gives CASSVAPGDSPLHF.

This rearrangement joins TRBV6-6 to TRBJ1-4; no firm D call. V lost 6 bases and J 0 bases, leaving 14 bases between the germline ends. CDR3 size: 16 residues. The V gene's germline CDR1 is MNHNY and CDR2 SVGAGI (reference sequence). CDR3 protein: CASSRSLAATNEKLFF. CDR3 DNA: TGTGCCAGCAGCCGATCCCTGGCGGCAACTAATGAAAAACTGTTTTTT.

This chain joins TRBV11-3 and TRBJ2-5; TRBD2 aligns across 10 bases. The ends lost 5 bases at V and 5 bases at J; junction bases unmatched: 17. The CDR3 has 18 amino acids. Germline CDR1 reads SGHNT; CDR2 reads YENEEA. The CDR3 DNA reads TGTGCCAGCAGCGAGACCTCTAGCGGGGGTCCCAACGGGGAGACCCAGTACTTC. Translated: CASSETSSGGPNGETQYF.

This rearrangement joins TRBV4-1 to TRBJ1-2; possible D gene TRBD1, 6 bases. The length of the CDR3 is 16 residues. Looked up from germline, CDR1 is MGHRA and CDR2 is YSYEKL. V shed 1 base and J shed 4 bases, with 16 bases lying between them. This chain's CDR3 is CASSQVPDSSPYGYTF. CDR3 coding DNA: TGCGCCAGCAGCCAAGTGCCGGACAGTTCGCCCTATGGCTACACCTTC.

The V and J genes are TRBV4-2 and TRBJ1-5; D gene uncertain. The CDR3 is 12 amino acids. The ends were cut back, 2 bases at V and 4 bases at J, with 3 bases in the middle. Per germline, CDR1 LGHNA and CDR2 YNFKEQ. The CDR3 sequence is CASSQTNQPQHF. CDR3 DNA sequence: TGTGCCAGCAGCCAAACAAATCAGCCCCAGCATTTT.

The chain recombines TRBV7-8 with TRBJ1-4; TRBD1 agrees at 11 bases. CDR1 is SGHVS, CDR2 FQNEAQ, per germline. Losses at the gene ends were 5 bases for V and 8 bases for J; bases not matched to a gene: 7. The CDR3 has 15 amino acids. The CDR3 DNA reads TGTGCCAGCAGCCAAGGGACAGGGGGGGGCGAAAAACTGTTTTTT. It yields the protein CASSQGTGGGEKLFF.

V and J are TRBV5-8 and TRBJ1-5, with D perhaps TRBD1 (6 bases). This CDR3 is 15 amino acids long. Germline V lookup: CDR1 SGHTS, CDR2 YDEGEE. V was pared by 6 bases and J by 0 bases, with 13 bases between. In DNA, the CDR3 is TGTGCCAGCATCCAGAGGGGGTTTAGCAATCAGCCCCAGCATTTT. As protein: CASIQRGFSNQPQHF.